A selection of T cell receptor beta chains follows, all from one sample in a study of cytomegalovirus exposure and HLA in healthy donors. The method was immunoSEQ multiplex PCR; TCRdb's version includes in-frame clones alone and lacks a portion of them. The top ten hold approximately 6.7% of the sample, which has under 200,000 clones, 65% to 85% seen once. Material for sequencing was PBMCs. Receptors originate from a male donor in good health and CMV-seropositive. The CDR3 runs from the conserved cysteine through the conserved F or W. Size tells how often a clone was seen (once, few, many) or the class of an expanded clone, and some rows leave it out.

size	V	J	CDR3
.	TRBV29-1	TRBJ2-7	CSVGTASYEQYF
once	TRBV7-2	TRBJ2-7	CASSLQGPKYF
.	TRBV18	TRBJ2-1	CASSQVGLADQFF
.	TRBV5-6	TRBJ1-2	CASSPTWDLAVNYGYTF
.	TRBV6-6	TRBJ2-2	CASSPGQITGELFF
once	TRBV7-9	TRBJ2-2	CASSLRRNTGELFF
.	TRBV6-6	TRBJ2-2	CASSAGQGSTSGELFF
.	TRBV5-4	TRBJ2-1	CASSSGSSGGYNGQFF
.	TRBV29-1	TRBJ1-2	CSVYPPRRGANPINYGYTF
once	TRBV14	TRBJ2-5	CASSPGGAGETQYF
.	TRBV12-5	TRBJ1-3	CASGLGELSGNTIYF
.	TRBV4-1	TRBJ1-1	CASSQGTGYDSMNTEAFF
.	TRBV6-5	TRBJ1-2	CASITLGQGAGGYTF
.	TRBV6-6	TRBJ2-1	CASSTRTGLNEQFF
.	TRBV7-9	TRBJ2-1	CASSSVGKQFF
.	TRBV5-1	TRBJ1-5	CASSWTPGNNQPQHF
.	TRBV7-9	TRBJ1-1	CASSLALEGRGADTEAFF